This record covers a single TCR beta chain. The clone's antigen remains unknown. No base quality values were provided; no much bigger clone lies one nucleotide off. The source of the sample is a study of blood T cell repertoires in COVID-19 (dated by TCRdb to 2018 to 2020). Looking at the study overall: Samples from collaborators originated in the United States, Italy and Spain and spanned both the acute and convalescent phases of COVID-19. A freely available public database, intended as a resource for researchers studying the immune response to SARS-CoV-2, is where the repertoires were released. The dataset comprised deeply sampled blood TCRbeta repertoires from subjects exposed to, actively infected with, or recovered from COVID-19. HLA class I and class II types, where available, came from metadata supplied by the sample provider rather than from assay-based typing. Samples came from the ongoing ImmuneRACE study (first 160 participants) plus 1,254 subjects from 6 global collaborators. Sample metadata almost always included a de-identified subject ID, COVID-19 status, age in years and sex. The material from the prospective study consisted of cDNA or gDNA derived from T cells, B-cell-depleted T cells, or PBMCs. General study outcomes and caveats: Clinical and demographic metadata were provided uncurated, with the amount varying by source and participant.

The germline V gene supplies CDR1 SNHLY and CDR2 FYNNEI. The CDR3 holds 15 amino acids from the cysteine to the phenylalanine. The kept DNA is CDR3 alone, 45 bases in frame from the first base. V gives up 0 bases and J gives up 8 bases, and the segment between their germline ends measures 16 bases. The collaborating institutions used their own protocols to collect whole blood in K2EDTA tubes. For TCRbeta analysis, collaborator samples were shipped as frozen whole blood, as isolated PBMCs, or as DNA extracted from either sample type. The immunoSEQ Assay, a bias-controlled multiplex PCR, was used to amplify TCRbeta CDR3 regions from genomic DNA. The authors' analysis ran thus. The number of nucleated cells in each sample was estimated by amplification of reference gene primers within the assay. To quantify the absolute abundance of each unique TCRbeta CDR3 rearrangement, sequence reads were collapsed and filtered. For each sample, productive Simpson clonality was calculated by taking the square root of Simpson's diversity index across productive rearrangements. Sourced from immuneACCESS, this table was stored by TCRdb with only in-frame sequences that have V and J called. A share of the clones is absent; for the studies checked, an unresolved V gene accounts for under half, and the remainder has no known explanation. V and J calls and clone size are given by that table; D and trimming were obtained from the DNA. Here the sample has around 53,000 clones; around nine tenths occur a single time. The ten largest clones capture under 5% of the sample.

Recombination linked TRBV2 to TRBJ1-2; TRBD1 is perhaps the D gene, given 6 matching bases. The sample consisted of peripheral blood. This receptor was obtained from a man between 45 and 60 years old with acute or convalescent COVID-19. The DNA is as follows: TGTGCCAGCAGTGAAGCGCGGCGGAGCGGGGGCGGCTACACCTTC. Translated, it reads CASSEARRSGGGYTF. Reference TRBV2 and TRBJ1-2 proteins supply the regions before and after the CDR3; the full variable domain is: EPEVTQTPSHQVTQMGQEVILRCVPISNHLYFYWYRQILGQKVEFLVSFYNNEISEKSEIFDDQFSVERPDGSNFTLKIRSTKLEDSAMYFCASSEARRSGGGYTFGSGTRLTVV.